A selection of T cell receptor beta chains follows, all from one sample in a study of T cell repertoires in cytomegalovirus infection. No antigen has been assigned to these receptors. TCRdb recomputed calls from the reads with MiXCR, one row per CDR3 protein. The data show around 800,000 distinct CDR3 sequences, with approximately 29% seen just once and 12% held by the top ten. This material consisted of cultured CD8+ T cells from PBMCs, taken from culture after CMV antigen stimulation. The receptors originated from a human donor in good health (CMV status not recorded). Some clones in this sample may be carry-over from other donors' samples. Each CDR3 is given with its conserved first and last residue. The order of the fields is V gene, J gene, CDR3 protein.

TRBV20-1,TRBJ2-7,CSARDPAGDNYEQYF
TRBV12-3/TRBV12-4,TRBJ2-2,CASSFQGFNPGELFF
TRBV15,TRBJ2-4,CATSRDLGIPGGIQYF
TRBV27,TRBJ2-3,CASSLGKGTDTQYF
TRBV7-4,TRBJ2-2,CASSLVGGRGELFF
TRBV12-3/TRBV12-4,TRBJ1-1,CASVFATVNTEAFF
TRBV27,TRBJ1-3,CASREDMYSGNTIYF
TRBV9,TRBJ2-2,CASSPNPGVAAGELFF
TRBV6-6,TRBJ2-7,CASSYGRQSYEQYF
TRBV5-1,TRBJ2-7,CASRSLDSTYEQYF
TRBV28,TRBJ1-1,CASSSVMLGGTEAFF
TRBV7-9,TRBJ1-5,CASSWDGPQHF
TRBV7-1,TRBJ1-1,CASSNRDKGENTEAFF
TRBV7-2,TRBJ2-1,CASSLPNGWQFF
TRBV6-1,TRBJ1-2,CASRPGTGSLYGYTF
TRBV29-1,TRBJ2-2,CSGKGENTGELFF
TRBV5-1,TRBJ1-1,CASSLGDIATPAFF
TRBV3-1,TRBJ2-7,CASSQGGRQPYEQYF
TRBV6-1,TRBJ2-2,CASSEAEDRNLWRAGELFF
TRBV5-4,TRBJ2-3,CASSREAASTDTQYF
TRBV7-2,TRBJ2-5,CASSPGRWQETQYF
TRBV6-5,TRBJ1-2,CASSTGKWGYGYTF
TRBV7-9,TRBJ1-1,CASSATGYTEAFF
TRBV12-5,TRBJ2-5,CASGFSEEMGSYRETQYF
TRBV27,TRBJ1-4,CASSLAVGVKEKLFF
TRBV24-1,TRBJ2-1,CATSDLSGDGNNEQFF
TRBV6-2/TRBV6-3,TRBJ1-1,CASSLPGTGDEAFF
TRBV15,TRBJ2-4,CATSRDGGDTKMYF
TRBV6-1,TRBJ2-7,CASNLAGRVGDEQYF
TRBV10-3,TRBJ1-2,CAISSGLRGYTF
TRBV10-3,TRBJ2-1,CAIRPGTSGDSSYNEQFF
TRBV7-2,TRBJ2-2,CVSSLEVGGVNTGELFF
TRBV27,TRBJ2-1,CASSITIAGMIYEQFF
TRBV9,TRBJ2-1,CASSEDPGDPYNEQFF
TRBV19,TRBJ2-5,CASSMALENRDQQQTQYF
TRBV4-3,TRBJ1-4,CASSQDKGLEKLFF
TRBV7-6,TRBJ1-3,CASTLWAGSSGNTIYF
TRBV7-6,TRBJ1-1,CASNQWGGRNTEAFF
TRBV6-5,TRBJ2-2,CASSRTGIGELFF
TRBV2,TRBJ1-2,CASMGYDGGNYGYTF
TRBV28,TRBJ1-5,CASSIIGGVNQPQHF
TRBV29-1,TRBJ2-1,CSAGTGLNEQFF
TRBV7-9,TRBJ2-5,CASSLEGGGETQYF
TRBV20-1,TRBJ2-3,CSASVTGFSTDTQYF
TRBV10-2,TRBJ1-4,CASTTLEGQEYNEKLFF
TRBV19,TRBJ1-1,CASSVSTMNTEAFF